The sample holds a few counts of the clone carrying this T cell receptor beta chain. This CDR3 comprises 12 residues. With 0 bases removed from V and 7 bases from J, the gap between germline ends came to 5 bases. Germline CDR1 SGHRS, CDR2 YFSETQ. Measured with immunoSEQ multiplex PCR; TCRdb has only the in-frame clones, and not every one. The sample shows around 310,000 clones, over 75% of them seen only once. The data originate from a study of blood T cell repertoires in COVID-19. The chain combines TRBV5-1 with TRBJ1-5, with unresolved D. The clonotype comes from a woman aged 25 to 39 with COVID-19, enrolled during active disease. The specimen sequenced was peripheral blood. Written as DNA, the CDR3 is TGCGCCAGCAGCTTGGACGGGCAGCCCCAGCATTTT. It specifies CASSLDGQPQHF.